Presented here are 31 T cell receptor beta chains from one specimen sequenced in a study of monozygotic twins with cystic fibrosis. Produced via immunoSEQ multiplex PCR; TCRdb's table is partial and in-frame only. The sample gives 30,000 to 35,000 clones, approximately 65% of which show up once; around 0.78% is in the top ten. The material sequenced was blood. These receptors were obtained from a girl aged 5 to 17 with cystic fibrosis.

The chain couples TRBV9 to TRBJ2-1, with 14 bases fitting TRBD2. The CDR3 is 17 amino acids. Germline CDR1 is SGDLS and CDR2 is YYNGEE. Losses at the gene ends were 4 bases for V and 0 bases for J; bases not matched to a gene: 3. The CDR3 reads CASSPGLAGVSYNEQFF. CDR3 nucleotide sequence: TGTGCCAGCAGCCCGGGACTAGCGGGAGTCTCCTACAATGAGCAGTTCTTC.

This clone was observed a handful of times. This rearrangement joins TRBV28 to TRBJ1-2; a possible D gene is TRBD1 (5 bases). Germline V lookup: CDR1 MDHEN, CDR2 SYDVKM. The germline V and J ends were trimmed by 6 bases and 4 bases, with 15 bases remaining between them. This CDR3 is built from 14 residues. Here the CDR3 reads CASSPSGRLYGYTF. CDR3 nucleotides: TGTGCCAGCAGCCCCTCAGGGAGACTCTATGGCTACACCTTC.

The chain couples TRBV4-3 to TRBJ2-5; 10 bases are a match to TRBD2. This CDR3 contains 16 residues. Germline loops: CDR1 LGHNA, CDR2 YSLEER. V gave up 4 bases and J gave up 5 bases; unmatched junction bases: 10. Here the CDR3 DNA reads TGCGCCAGCAGCCCAAGGGCTAGCGGGAGTGTGGAGACCCAGTACTTC. Protein: CASSPRASGSVETQYF.

The genes are TRBV27 and TRBJ2-1; D remains ambiguous. The ends were cut back, 5 bases at V and 3 bases at J, with 17 bases in the middle. The CDR3 covers 16 residues. Germline CDR1 MNHEY, CDR2 SMNVEV (reference sequence). CDR3: CASSPTRGSYYNEQFF. DNA of the CDR3: TGTGCCAGCAGTCCCACGCGAGGATCTTACTACAATGAGCAGTTCTTC.

This clone showed up just a few times. The chain has TRBV7-7 and TRBJ1-2; 9 nucleotides agree with TRBD1. Germline V gives CDR1 SSHAT, CDR2 FNYEAQ (reference sequence). There are 18 residues in the CDR3. The ends lost 3 bases at V and 4 bases at J; junction bases unmatched: 15. In nucleotides, the CDR3 is TGTGCCAGCAGCTTGGGCCACAACGGGGACAGGGTGACCTATGGCTACACCTTC. This sequence encodes CASSLGHNGDRVTYGYTF.

The chain couples TRBV6-6 to TRBJ2-1; a weak D match, TRBD1 (6 bases). CDR1 is MNHNY and CDR2 is SVGAGI in the germline V gene (reference sequence). The CDR3 sequence is 15 residues long. The germline V and J ends were trimmed by 4 bases and 3 bases, with 13 bases remaining between them. The CDR3 sequence: CASSSDEQGYNEQFF. The DNA of the CDR3 is TGTGCCAGCAGTTCCGATGAACAGGGCTACAATGAGCAGTTCTTC.

This clone has more than one count but fewer than ten. V usage is TRBV7-9 and J usage is TRBJ2-5; D is possibly TRBD2 (6 bases). V gave up 4 bases and J gave up 5 bases, with 17 bases separating them. Germline V lookup: CDR1 SEHNR, CDR2 FQNEAQ (reference sequence). The CDR3 covers 15 residues. The CDR3 nucleotides are TGTGCCAGCAGCTCCGAGGAGGGTAGGTGGGAGACCCAGTACTTC. Amino acids: CASSSEEGRWETQYF.

This sequence joins TRBV7-9 and TRBJ1-4, with 7 bases matching TRBD1. The V gene's germline CDR1 is SEHNR and CDR2 FQNEAQ (reference sequence). The CDR3 extends over 15 amino acids. After removal of 5 bases from V and 7 bases from J, the junction contained 10 bases not matched to a gene. The DNA of the CDR3 is TGTGCCAGCAGCCCTAAAACAGGGGCAACTGAAAAACTGTTTTTT. Protein: CASSPKTGATEKLFF.

This clone was counted a few times. The chain uses TRBV21-1 and TRBJ2-7. TRBV21-1 is an annotated pseudogene. The CDR3 extends over 15 amino acids. CDR3 in amino acids: CASSTGTPGSYEQYV. CDR3 in DNA: TGTGCCAGCAGCACCGGGACCCCGGGCTCCTACGAGCAGTACGTC.

CDR3 protein: CASSLTRETQYF. The CDR3 region has the DNA TGTGCCAGCAGCTTAACCCGGGAGACCCAGTACTTC. The V call is TRBV7-2, the J call TRBJ2-5; no definite D call. V lost 2 bases and J lost 5, with 6 bases in between. Looked up from germline, CDR1 is SGHTA and CDR2 is FQGNSA. There are 12 residues in the CDR3.

This chain joins TRBV7-9 and TRBJ1-1; TRBD1 aligns across 9 bases. The CDR3 consists of 14 residues. V shed 5 bases and J 5 bases; nucleotides not matched to a gene: 6. Germline V lookup: CDR1 SEHNR, CDR2 FQNEAQ (reference sequence). This chain's CDR3 is CASSAQTGGTEAFF. CDR3 in DNA: TGTGCCAGCAGCGCACAGACAGGGGGAACTGAAGCTTTCTTT. The variable domain in full, completed from reference TRBV7-9 and TRBJ1-1, reads DTGVSQNPRHKITKRGQNVTFRCDPISEHNRLYWYRQTLGQGPEFLTYFQNEAQLEKSRLLSDRFSAERPKGSFSTLEIQRTEQGDSAMYLCASSAQTGGTEAFFGQGTRLTVV.

The chain links TRBV11-2 to TRBJ1-2; 7 nucleotides match TRBD1. This CDR3 has 13 residues. The junction had 4 bases not matched to a gene; V was cut back by 5 bases and J by 4 bases. Looked up from germline, CDR1 is SGHAT and CDR2 is FQNNGV. CDR3 region: CASSRGTVYGYTF. In nucleotides, the CDR3 is TGTGCCAGCAGCCGAGGGACAGTCTATGGCTACACCTTC.

To note about this clone: One junction end disagrees with the germline gene, perhaps due to a read error. As DNA, the CDR3 is TGTGCCAGCGTAGGTAGCTCCCACGAGCAGTACTTC. This translates into CASVGSSHEQYF. The chain employs TRBV2 and TRBJ2-7; no clear D. This CDR3 contains 12 residues. Germline V gives CDR1 SNHLY, CDR2 FYNNEI.

This chain uses TRBV5-4 with TRBJ2-5; D is ambiguous. The ends were cut back, 4 bases at V and 1 base at J, with 11 bases in the middle. CDR1 is SGHNT, CDR2 YYREEE, per germline (reference sequence). This CDR3 has 14 residues. The CDR3, as DNA: TGTGCCAGCAGCCCTTCCGGGCTCCAAGAGACCCAGTACTTC. It translates to CASSPSGLQETQYF.

The count of this clone is one. One end of the junction does not line up with germline, which may come from a read error. The chain is built from TRBV5-1 and TRBJ2-1; D gene uncertain. CDR3 length: 14 amino acids. CDR1 and CDR2 from the germline V gene are SGHRS and YFSETQ. CDR3 DNA sequence: TGCGCCAGCAGCTCGGATTACTCCAACAATGAGCAGTTCTTC. Translating it yields CASSSDYSNNEQFF.

The genes are TRBV9 and TRBJ2-1; D not certain. The CDR3 contains 13 residues. In germline, CDR1 is SGDLS, CDR2 YYNGEE. V lost 3 bases and J 9 bases, leaving 13 bases between the germline ends. The CDR3 coding sequence is TGTGCCAGCAGCGATTCTAGGCGCGGTGAGCAGTTCTTC. Amino acids: CASSDSRRGEQFF.

V gene TRBV30 combines with J gene TRBJ1-1; D perhaps matches TRBD1 (5 bases). Germline values: CDR1 GTSNPN, CDR2 SVGIG (reference sequence). The CDR3 has 13 amino acids. The V end lost 4 bases, the J end lost 10 bases, and 19 bases lay between the germline ends. CDR3 nucleotide sequence: TGTGCCTGGACCAATGGTGGGGCCCCGGGAGCTTTCTTT. Its translation is CAWTNGGAPGAFF.

This rearrangement joins TRBV4-3 to TRBJ2-7; weak D call: TRBD2 (6 bases). The CDR3 runs 11 residues. CDR1 is LGHNA, CDR2 YSLEER, per germline. The germline V and J ends were trimmed by 7 bases and 6 bases, with 10 bases remaining between them. The CDR3 sequence: CASNGTSEQYV. CDR3 DNA: TGCGCCAGCAATGGGACTTCCGAGCAGTACGTC.

This clone occurred a few times. This chain links TRBV19 with TRBJ1-1, with TRBD1 matching 9 bases. The germline V gene encodes CDR1 LNHDA and CDR2 SQIVND (reference sequence). Germline trimming cut 5 bases from V and 0 bases from J; bases unmatched to any gene: 7. The CDR3 loop spans 16 amino acids. CDR3 protein: CASSGGQGRVNTEAFF. CDR3 DNA sequence: TGTGCCAGTAGTGGCGGACAGGGGCGAGTGAACACTGAAGCTTTCTTT.

The gene calls are TRBV6-1 and TRBJ1-5; a possible D gene is TRBD1 (5 bases). Looked up from germline, CDR1 is MNHNS and CDR2 is SASEGT. V dropped 11 bases and J dropped 7 bases, with 21 bases sitting between them. The CDR3 contains 14 residues. The CDR3 nucleotides read TGTGCCTCAAAAAGAGGGGTGGGGGAACAGCCCCAGCATTTT. Amino acids: CASKRGVGEQPQHF.

This clone was found once. The chain is built from TRBV5-4 and TRBJ2-3; 8 bases align to TRBD2. The V gene end was trimmed by 0 bases and the J gene end by 0 bases; junction bases not matched to a gene: 6. CDR1 SGHNT and CDR2 YYREEE come from the germline V gene (reference sequence). The CDR3 is 17 residues long. This CDR3 is CASSLGASGSSTDTQYF. The CDR3 DNA reads TGTGCCAGCAGCTTGGGTGCCAGCGGGAGTAGCACAGATACGCAGTATTTT.

CDR3 sequence: CATSRGGVTGNGYTF. CDR3 sequence (DNA): TGTGCCACCAGCAGAGGAGGGGTGACGGGGAATGGCTACACCTTC. V and J are TRBV15 and TRBJ1-2; tentative D call: TRBD1 (5 bases). Germline CDR1 is LNHNV and CDR2 is YYDKDF (reference sequence). CDR3 length equals 15 residues. The germline V and J ends were trimmed by 1 base and 6 bases, with 15 bases remaining between them.

The chain couples TRBV29-1 to TRBJ1-1, with D perhaps TRBD1 (5 bases). The germline V gene has CDR1 SQVTM and CDR2 ANQGSEA. The CDR3 covers 11 residues. Trimming cost V 7 bases and J 3 bases, with 9 bases left between them. Here the CDR3 reads CSAGRYTEAFF. The CDR3 region has the DNA TGCAGCGCGGGACGGTACACTGAAGCTTTCTTT.

In this sample, this clone turned up once. The CDR3 region is CASKSSISGSEQFF. The CDR3 DNA reads TGCGCCAGCAAGAGCTCGATTAGCGGTAGTGAGCAGTTCTTC. The rearrangement joins TRBV4-1 to TRBJ2-1; tentative D call: TRBD2 (6 bases). The CDR3 is 14 residues long. Trimming removed 7 bases at V and 9 bases at J, with 19 bases between. CDR1 MGHRA and CDR2 YSYEKL come from the germline V gene.

This clone was counted between two and nine times. J is TRBJ2-1 and V is TRBV7-6; TRBD2 agrees at 10 bases. With V trimmed by 0 bases and J by 12 bases, 8 bases remained unmatched. The CDR3 consists of 15 residues. Germline V gives CDR1 SGHVS, CDR2 FNYEAQ. The CDR3 DNA sequence: TGTGCCAGCAGCTTAGCTCTTTCTAGCGGGAGTGGGCAGTTCTTC. Its protein product is CASSLALSSGSGQFF.

The V and J genes are TRBV4-1 and TRBJ1-1; D is unclear. From germline, CDR1 is MGHRA and CDR2 YSYEKL. This CDR3 has 16 residues. V lost 2 bases, J lost 1 base, and 14 bases lay in between. Here the CDR3 reads CASSQPYSGANTEAFF. The DNA for the CDR3 is TGCGCCAGCAGCCAACCCTATAGTGGAGCGAACACTGAAGCTTTCTTT.

This clone was detected only once. V and J are TRBV10-3 and TRBJ1-2; no reliable D call. Trimming stripped 6 bases from V and 5 bases from J, with 10 bases between. The V gene's germline CDR1 is ENHRY and CDR2 SYGVKD. The CDR3 spans 12 residues. The chain's CDR3 is CAIRADTYGYTF. The DNA of the CDR3 is TGTGCCATCAGGGCGGATACTTATGGCTACACCTTC.

This clone was detected a few times. CDR3 protein: CAWSSTPYSNQPQHF. In DNA form, the CDR3 reads TGTGCCTGGAGTTCGACACCATATAGCAATCAGCCCCAGCATTTT. The chain is built from TRBV30 and TRBJ1-5; D not resolved. The CDR3 loop spans 15 amino acids. Germline V gene data show CDR1 as GTSNPN and CDR2 as SVGIG (reference sequence). The V and J ends lost 2 bases and 0 bases respectively, with 11 bases between them.

The chain recombines TRBV9 with TRBJ2-3; TRBD2 agrees at 9 bases. CDR3 length: 17 residues. Germline lookup yields CDR1 SGDLS and CDR2 YYNGEE. The V and J ends lost 0 bases and 3 bases, in that order; junction bases with no gene match: 8. CDR3 in amino acids: CASSVVASGRPTDTQYF. The CDR3 DNA follows: TGTGCCAGCAGCGTAGTGGCGAGCGGGAGGCCTACAGATACGCAGTATTTT.

The CDR3 is CAISGIANEKLFF. As DNA, the CDR3 is TGTGCCATTTCAGGGATAGCTAATGAAAAACTGTTTTTT. The chain couples TRBV10-3 to TRBJ1-4, with D possibly TRBD1 on 5 matching bases. V was shortened by 9 bases and J by 3 bases, with 11 bases between the two germline ends. The CDR3 spans 13 residues. The germline V gene has CDR1 ENHRY and CDR2 SYGVKD.

The V gene is TRBV19, the J gene TRBJ2-7, with D unresolved. The CDR3 contains 14 residues. The ends were cut back, 1 base at V and 5 bases at J, with 12 bases in the middle. From germline, CDR1 is LNHDA and CDR2 SQIVND (reference sequence). The CDR3 nucleotides are TGTGCCAGTAGTATAGTTCTAGATTCGGACGAGCAGTACGTC. This codes for CASSIVLDSDEQYV.